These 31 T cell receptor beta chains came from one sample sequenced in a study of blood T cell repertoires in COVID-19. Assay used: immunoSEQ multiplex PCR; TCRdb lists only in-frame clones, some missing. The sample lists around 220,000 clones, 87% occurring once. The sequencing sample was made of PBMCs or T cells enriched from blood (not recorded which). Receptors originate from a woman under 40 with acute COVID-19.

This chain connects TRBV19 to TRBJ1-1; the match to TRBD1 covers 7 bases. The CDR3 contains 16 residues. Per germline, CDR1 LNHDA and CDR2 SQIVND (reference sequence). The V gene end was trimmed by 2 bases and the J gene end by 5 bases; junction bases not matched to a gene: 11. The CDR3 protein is CASSITPVGGYTEAFF. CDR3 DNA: TGTGCCAGTAGTATAACTCCGGTAGGGGGCTATACTGAAGCTTTCTTT.

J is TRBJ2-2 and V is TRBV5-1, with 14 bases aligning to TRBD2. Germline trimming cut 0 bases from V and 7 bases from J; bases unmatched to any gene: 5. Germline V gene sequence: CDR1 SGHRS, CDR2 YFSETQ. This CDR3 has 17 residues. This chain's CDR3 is CASSLGLAGGPDGELFF. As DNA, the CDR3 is TGCGCCAGCAGCTTGGGACTAGCGGGAGGGCCGGACGGGGAGCTGTTTTTT.

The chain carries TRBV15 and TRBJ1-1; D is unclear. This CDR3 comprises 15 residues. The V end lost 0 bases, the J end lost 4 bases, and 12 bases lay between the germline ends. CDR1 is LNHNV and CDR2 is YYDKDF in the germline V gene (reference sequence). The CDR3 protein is CATSRDKNGGTEAFF. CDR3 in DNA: TGTGCCACCAGCAGAGATAAGAACGGAGGCACTGAAGCTTTCTTT.

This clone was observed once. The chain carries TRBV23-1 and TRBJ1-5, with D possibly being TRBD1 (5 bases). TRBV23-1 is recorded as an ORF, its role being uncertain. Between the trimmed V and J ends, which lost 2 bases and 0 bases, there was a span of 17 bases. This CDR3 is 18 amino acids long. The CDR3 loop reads CASSQEVGGFLSNQPQHF. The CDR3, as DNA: TGCGCCAGCAGTCAAGAAGTGGGGGGATTCCTTAGCAATCAGCCCCAGCATTTT.

The DNA for the CDR3 is TGTGCCAGCAGTTACCAGGGCACCCCAAGCGATACGGGCTACACCTTC. Translation gives CASSYQGTPSDTGYTF. The V and J genes are TRBV6-5 and TRBJ1-2; perhaps TRBD1 as D (5 bases). Per germline, CDR1 MNHEY and CDR2 SVGAGI. Trimming took 2 bases from V and 8 from J, leaving 21 bases between them. The CDR3 sequence is 16 residues long.

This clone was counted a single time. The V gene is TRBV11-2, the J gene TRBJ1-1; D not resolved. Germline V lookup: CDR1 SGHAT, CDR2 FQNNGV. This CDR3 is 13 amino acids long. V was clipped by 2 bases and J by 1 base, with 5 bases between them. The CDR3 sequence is CASSLFWNTEAFF. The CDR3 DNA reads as TGTGCCAGCAGCTTATTCTGGAACACTGAAGCTTTCTTT.

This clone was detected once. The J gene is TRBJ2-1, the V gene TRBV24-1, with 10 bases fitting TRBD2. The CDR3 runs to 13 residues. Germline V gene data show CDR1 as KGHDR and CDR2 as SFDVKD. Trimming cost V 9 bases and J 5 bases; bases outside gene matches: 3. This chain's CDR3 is CATGTSGNNEQFF. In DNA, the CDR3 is TGTGCCACCGGAACTAGCGGGAACAATGAGCAGTTCTTC.

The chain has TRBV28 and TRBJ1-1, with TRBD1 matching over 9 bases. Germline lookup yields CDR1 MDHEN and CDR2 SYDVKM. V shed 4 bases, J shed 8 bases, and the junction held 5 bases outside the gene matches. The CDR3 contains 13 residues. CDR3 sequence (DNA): TGTGCCAGCAGTTCCGAGGGACAGGGAGAAGCTTTCTTT. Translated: CASSSEGQGEAFF.

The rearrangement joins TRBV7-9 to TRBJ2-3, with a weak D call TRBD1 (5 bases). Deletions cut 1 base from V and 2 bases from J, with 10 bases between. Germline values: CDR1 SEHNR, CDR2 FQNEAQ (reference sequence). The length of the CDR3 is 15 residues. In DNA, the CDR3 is TGTGCCAGCAGCTTAGATGTCAGGGCCACAGATACGCAGTATTTT. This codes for CASSLDVRATDTQYF.

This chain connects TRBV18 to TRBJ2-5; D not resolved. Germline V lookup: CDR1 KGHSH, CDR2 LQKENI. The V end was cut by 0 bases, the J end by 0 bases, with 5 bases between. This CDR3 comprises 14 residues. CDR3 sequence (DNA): TGTGCCAGCTCACCACCGGAGAACCAAGAGACCCAGTACTTC. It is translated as CASSPPENQETQYF.

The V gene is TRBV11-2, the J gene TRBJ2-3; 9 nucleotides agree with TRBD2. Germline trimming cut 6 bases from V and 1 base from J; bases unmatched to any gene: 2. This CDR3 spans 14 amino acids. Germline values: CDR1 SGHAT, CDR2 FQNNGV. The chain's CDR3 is CASSSGGGTDTQYF. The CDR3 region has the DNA TGTGCCAGCAGTAGCGGGGGTGGCACAGATACGCAGTATTTT.

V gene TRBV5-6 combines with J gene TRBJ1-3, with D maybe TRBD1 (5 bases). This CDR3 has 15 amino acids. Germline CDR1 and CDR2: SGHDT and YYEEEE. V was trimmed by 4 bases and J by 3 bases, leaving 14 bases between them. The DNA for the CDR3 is TGTGCCAGCAGCCCCCGCAGGGATCATGGAAACACCATATATTTT. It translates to CASSPRRDHGNTIYF. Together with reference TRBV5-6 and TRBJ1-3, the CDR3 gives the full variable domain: DAGVTQSPTHLIKTRGQQVTLRCSPKSGHDTVSWYQQALGQGPQFIFQYYEEEERQRGNFPDRFSGHQFPNYSSELNVNALLLGDSALYLCASSPRRDHGNTIYFGEGSWLTVV.

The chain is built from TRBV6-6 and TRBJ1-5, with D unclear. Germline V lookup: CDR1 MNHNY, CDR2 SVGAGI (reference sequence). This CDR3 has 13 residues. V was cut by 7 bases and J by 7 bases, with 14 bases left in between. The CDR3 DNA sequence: TGTGCCAGCACCGACGGGGTAGGGCAGCCCCAGCATTTT. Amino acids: CASTDGVGQPQHF.

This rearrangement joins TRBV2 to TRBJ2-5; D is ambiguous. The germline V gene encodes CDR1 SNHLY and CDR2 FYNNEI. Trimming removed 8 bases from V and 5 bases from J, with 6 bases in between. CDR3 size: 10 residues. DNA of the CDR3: TGTGCCAGCTCCGGTGAGACCCAGTACTTC. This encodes CASSGETQYF.

As DNA, the CDR3 is TGTGCCAGCAGCGCTTCCGGGACACCCAACACTGAAGCTTTCTTT. This codes for CASSASGTPNTEAFF. The gene calls are TRBV9 and TRBJ1-1; D is possibly TRBD1 (6 bases). Trimming took 3 bases from V and 2 from J, leaving 14 bases between them. From germline, CDR1 is SGDLS and CDR2 YYNGEE. This CDR3 is 15 amino acids long.

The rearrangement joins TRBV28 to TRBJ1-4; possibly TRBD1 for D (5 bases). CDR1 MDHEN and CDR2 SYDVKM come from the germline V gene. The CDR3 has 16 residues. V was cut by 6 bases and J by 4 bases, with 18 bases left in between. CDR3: CASSQTGPLYNEKLFF. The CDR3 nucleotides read TGTGCCAGCAGCCAAACAGGACCGCTCTATAATGAAAAACTGTTTTTT.

This CDR3 is CAISGGQATNTEAFF. DNA of the CDR3: TGTGCCATCAGTGGGGGACAGGCGACGAACACTGAAGCTTTCTTT. The chain carries TRBV10-3 and TRBJ1-1; 8 bases agree with TRBD1. The V segment lost 4 bases and the J segment 1 base; nucleotides outside the gene matches: 5. Germline V gene lookup returns CDR1 ENHRY and CDR2 SYGVKD. The CDR3 is 15 amino acids.

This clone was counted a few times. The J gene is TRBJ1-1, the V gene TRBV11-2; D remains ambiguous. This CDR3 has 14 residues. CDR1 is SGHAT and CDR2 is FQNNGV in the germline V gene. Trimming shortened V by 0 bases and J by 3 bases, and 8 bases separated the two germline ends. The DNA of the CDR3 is TGTGCCAGCAGCTTAGATCGTGCGCACACTGAAGCTTTCTTT. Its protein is CASSLDRAHTEAFF.

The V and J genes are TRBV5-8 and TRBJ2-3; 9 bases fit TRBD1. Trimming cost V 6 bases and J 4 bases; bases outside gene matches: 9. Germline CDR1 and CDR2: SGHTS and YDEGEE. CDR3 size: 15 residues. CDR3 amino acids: CASISGTGWPDTQYF. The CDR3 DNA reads TGTGCCAGCATCAGCGGGACAGGGTGGCCAGATACGCAGTATTTT. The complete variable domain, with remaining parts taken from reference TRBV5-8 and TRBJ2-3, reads EAGVTQSPTHLIKTRGQQATLRCSPISGHTSVYWYQQALGLGLQFLLWYDEGEERNRGNFPPRFSGRQFPNYSSELNVNALELEDSALYLCASISGTGWPDTQYFGPGTRLTVL.

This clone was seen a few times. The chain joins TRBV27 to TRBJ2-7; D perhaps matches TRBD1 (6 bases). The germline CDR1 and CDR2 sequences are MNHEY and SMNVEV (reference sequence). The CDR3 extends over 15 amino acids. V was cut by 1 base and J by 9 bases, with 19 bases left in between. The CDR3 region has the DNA TGTGCCAGCAGTTTATGGGGGCCGGGGAATATGGGGCAGTACTTC. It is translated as CASSLWGPGNMGQYF.

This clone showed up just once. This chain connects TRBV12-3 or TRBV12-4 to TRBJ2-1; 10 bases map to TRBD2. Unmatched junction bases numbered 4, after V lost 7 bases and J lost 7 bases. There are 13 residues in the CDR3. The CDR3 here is CASTGTSVNEQFF. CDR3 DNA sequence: TGTGCCAGCACAGGGACTAGCGTGAATGAGCAGTTCTTC.

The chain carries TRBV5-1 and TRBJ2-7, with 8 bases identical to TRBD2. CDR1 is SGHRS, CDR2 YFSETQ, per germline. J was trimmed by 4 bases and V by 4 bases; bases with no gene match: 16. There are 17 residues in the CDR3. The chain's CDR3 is CASSPPASGGPVYEQYF. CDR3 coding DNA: TGCGCCAGCAGCCCCCCGGCGAGCGGGGGCCCTGTTTACGAGCAGTACTTC.

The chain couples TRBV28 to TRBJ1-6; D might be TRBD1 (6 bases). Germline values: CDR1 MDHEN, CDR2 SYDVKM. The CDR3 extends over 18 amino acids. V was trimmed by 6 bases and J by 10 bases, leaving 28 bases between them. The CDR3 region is CASSLIGLEQGIRSPLHF. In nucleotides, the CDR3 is TGTGCCAGCAGCCTTATAGGCCTCGAACAGGGAATACGATCACCCCTCCACTTT.

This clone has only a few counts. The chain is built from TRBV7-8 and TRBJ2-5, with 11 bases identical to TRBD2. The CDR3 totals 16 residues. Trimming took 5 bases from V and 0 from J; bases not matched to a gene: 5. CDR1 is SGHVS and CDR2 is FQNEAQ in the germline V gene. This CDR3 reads CASSTLAGGYQETQYF. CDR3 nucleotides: TGTGCCAGCAGCACCCTAGCGGGGGGATACCAAGAGACCCAGTACTTC.

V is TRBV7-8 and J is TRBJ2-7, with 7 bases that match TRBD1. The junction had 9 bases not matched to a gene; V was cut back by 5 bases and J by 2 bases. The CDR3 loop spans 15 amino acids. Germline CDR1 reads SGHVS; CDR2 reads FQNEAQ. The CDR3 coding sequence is TGTGCCAGCAGCGCCGACAGGGCGACCCCCTACGAGCAGTACTTC. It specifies CASSADRATPYEQYF.

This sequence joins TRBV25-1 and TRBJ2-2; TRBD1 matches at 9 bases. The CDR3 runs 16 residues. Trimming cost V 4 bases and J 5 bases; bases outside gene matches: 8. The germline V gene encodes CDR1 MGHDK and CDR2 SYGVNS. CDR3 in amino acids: CASSAEDRGDTGELFF. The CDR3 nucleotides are TGTGCCAGCAGTGCTGAGGACAGGGGAGATACCGGGGAGCTGTTTTTT.

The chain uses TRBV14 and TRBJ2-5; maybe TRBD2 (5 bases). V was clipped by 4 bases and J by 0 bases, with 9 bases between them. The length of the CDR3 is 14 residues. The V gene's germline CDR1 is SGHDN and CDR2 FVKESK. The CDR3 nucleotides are TGTGCCAGCAGCCGACGAGGGTACCAAGAGACCCAGTACTTC. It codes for CASSRRGYQETQYF.

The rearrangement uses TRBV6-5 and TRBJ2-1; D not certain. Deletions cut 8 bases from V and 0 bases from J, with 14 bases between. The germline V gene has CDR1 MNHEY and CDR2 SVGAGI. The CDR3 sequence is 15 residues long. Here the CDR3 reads CASHSLLSSYNEQFF. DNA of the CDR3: TGTGCCAGCCACAGTCTTCTGAGCTCCTACAATGAGCAGTTCTTC.

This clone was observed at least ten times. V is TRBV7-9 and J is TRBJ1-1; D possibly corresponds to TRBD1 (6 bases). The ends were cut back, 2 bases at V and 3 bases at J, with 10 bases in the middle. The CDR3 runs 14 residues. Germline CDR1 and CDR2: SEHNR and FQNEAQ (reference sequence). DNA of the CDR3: TGTGCCAGCAGCTTACGGGGGGCGGACACTGAAGCTTTCTTT. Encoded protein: CASSLRGADTEAFF.

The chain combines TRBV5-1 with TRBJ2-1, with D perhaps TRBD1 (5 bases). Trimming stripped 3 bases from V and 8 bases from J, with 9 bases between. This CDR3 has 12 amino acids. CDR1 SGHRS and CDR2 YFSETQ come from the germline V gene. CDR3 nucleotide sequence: TGCGCCAGCAGCTCTCAGGGCTATGAGCAGTTCTTC. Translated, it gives CASSSQGYEQFF.

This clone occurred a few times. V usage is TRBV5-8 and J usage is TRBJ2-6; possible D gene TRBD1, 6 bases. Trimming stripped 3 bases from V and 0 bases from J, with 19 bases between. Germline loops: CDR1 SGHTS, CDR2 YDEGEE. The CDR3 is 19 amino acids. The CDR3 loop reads CASSSGRTAGASGANVLTF. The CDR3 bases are TGTGCCAGCAGCTCAGGTAGGACAGCCGGGGCCTCTGGGGCCAACGTCCTGACTTTC.